A selection of T cell receptor beta chains follows, all from one sample in a study of human versus mouse CDR3 diversity and MHC coevolution. The method was immunoSEQ multiplex PCR; TCRdb's version includes in-frame clones alone and lacks a portion of them. The profile covers about 77,000 clones, with 85% to 95% appearing a single time and about 0.14% taken by the ten largest. The specimen sequenced was naive CD4+ T cells from blood. The receptors were sampled from a person between 25 and 70 years old in good health. CDR3s include the opening cysteine and the closing phenylalanine or tryptophan. The order of the fields is J gene, D gene, V gene, clone size, CDR3 DNA, CDR3 protein. D genes are given only for firm matches. Clone size is shown for a subset of rows, as once, few, many or a class of expanded clone.

>TRBJ2-5|TRBD2|TRBV6-1|NA
TGTGCCAGCAGTGAAGGTCTAGCGGGTCCTCAAGAGACCCAGTACTTC
CASSEGLAGPQETQYF
>TRBJ1-2|NA|TRBV4-2|NA
TGTGCCAGCAGCCAAGAGAGCACCCCCGGAGGCTATGGCTACACCTTC
CASSQESTPGGYGYTF
>TRBJ2-5|TRBD2|TRBV18|NA
TGTGCCAGCTCACCAGGACTTTACGGGGGGGAGACCCAGTACTTC
CASSPGLYGGETQYF
>TRBJ2-1|TRBD1|TRBV11-2|NA
TGTGCCAGCAGCTCACAGGGGGCCAATGAGCAGTTCTTC
CASSSQGANEQFF
>TRBJ2-3|NA|TRBV14|NA
TGTGCCAGCAGCCCGTCGTCCGGGGGTATCGGCCAGTATTTT
CASSPSSGGIGQYF
>TRBJ2-5|TRBD2|TRBV30|NA
TGTGCCTGGAGTTGGCGGGGGGGCTCAGAAGGGGAGTACTTC
CAWSWRGGSEGEYF
>TRBJ2-7|NA|TRBV28|NA
TGTGCCAGCAGTAGCACAGGGACGATCTCCTACGAGCAGTACTTC
CASSSTGTISYEQYF
>TRBJ1-1|NA|TRBV6-5|NA
TGTGCCAGCAGTAAAGGACAGAACACTGAAGCTTTCTTT
CASSKGQNTEAFF
>TRBJ2-1|NA|TRBV11-2|NA
TGTGCCAGCAGCTTAGCTCCTAGCTCCTACAATGAGCAGTTCTTC
CASSLAPSSYNEQFF
>TRBJ2-7|TRBD1|TRBV5-1|NA
TGCGCCAGCAGCTCCGGACAGGGGACCCTAAGGCGACCCTACGAGCAGTACTTC
CASSSGQGTLRRPYEQYF
>TRBJ2-1|NA|TRBV25-1|NA
TGTGCCAGCAGTGAATCTCGGGAGTACAATGAGCAGTTCTTC
CASSESREYNEQFF
>TRBJ2-7|TRBD2|TRBV2|NA
TGTGCCAGCAGTGAGGGGACTAGCAGTCCCTACGAGCAGTACTTC
CASSEGTSSPYEQYF
>TRBJ2-5|TRBD1|TRBV10-3|NA
TGTGCCATCAGGGGACAGGGGGGGGAGACCCAGTACTTC
CAIRGQGGETQYF
>TRBJ2-7|TRBD2|TRBV19|NA
TGTGCCAGTAAGCCTAGCGGGGGGCTCTACGAGCAGTACTTC
CASKPSGGLYEQYF
>TRBJ1-2|TRBD1|TRBV11-2|NA
TGTGCCAGCACCCCCATAGTGGGACAGGGGGCAGCTATATGGGGCTACACCTTC
CASTPIVGQGAAIWGYTF
>TRBJ2-2|NA|TRBV7-8|NA
TGTGCCAGCAGCTTAGCGAAAGGTTCAGACTGGAGCACCGGGGAGCTGTTTTTT
CASSLAKGSDWSTGELFF
>TRBJ1-1|TRBD1|TRBV29-1|NA
TGCAGCGTTGTACCCGGTCCCGGGACAGGGAACACTGAAGCTTTCTTT
CSVVPGPGTGNTEAFF
>TRBJ1-2|NA|TRBV5-6|NA
TGTGCCAGCTTCCTCAGAGGGCCTAACTATGGCTACACCTTC
CASFLRGPNYGYTF
>TRBJ1-6|TRBD1|TRBV28|NA
TGTGCCATCTCACCCGGCCAGGGGGCTTTCTATAATTCACCCCTCCACTTT
CAISPGQGAFYNSPLHF
>TRBJ2-1|NA|TRBV28|few
TGTGCCAGCAGTTCGGGGAGCTCCTACAATGAGCAGTTCTTC
CASSSGSSYNEQFF
>TRBJ1-2|TRBD1|TRBV25-1|NA
TGTGCCAGCAGTGCACAGGGGATACGTGGCTACACCTTC
CASSAQGIRGYTF
>TRBJ1-2|TRBD1|TRBV10-3|NA
TGTGCCATCAGGGGCGACAGGGAGTTAGGCTATGGCTACACCTTC
CAIRGDRELGYGYTF
>TRBJ1-2|NA|TRBV18|NA
TGTGCCAGCTCACCAGGTCTCCAGGGCTCCCAAGGAGGCTACACCTTC
CASSPGLQGSQGGYTF
>TRBJ2-2|TRBD2|TRBV7-3|NA
TGTGCCAGCAGTATCGGACTAGTTGGGGAGCTGTTTTTT
CASSIGLVGELFF
>TRBJ2-1|TRBD2|TRBV5-1|NA
TGCGCCAGCAGTTCTAGCGGGGGGGCCGATGAGCAGTTCTTC
CASSSSGGADEQFF
>TRBJ2-7|NA|TRBV7-8|NA
TGTGCCAGCAGCTTAGCCACAGGGTCATTCTATGAGCAGTACTTC
CASSLATGSFYEQYF
>TRBJ2-1|TRBD1|TRBV6-1|NA
TGTGCCAGCAGACCGGGACAGGGGGTACATGAGCAGTTCTTC
CASRPGQGVHEQFF
>TRBJ2-1|NA|TRBV7-9|NA
TGTGCCAGCAGCTTAGGCAGTAACTACAATGAGCAGTTCTTC
CASSLGSNYNEQFF
>TRBJ2-1|NA|TRBV11-2|NA
TGTGCCAGCAGCTTAGATAGGGGGGGGCAAGTGTTCTTC
CASSLDRGGQVFF